The 29 T cell receptor beta chains below were found in one sample sequenced in a study of blood T cell repertoires in COVID-19. Sequencing used immunoSEQ multiplex PCR; TCRdb keeps in-frame clones, though not all of them. The profile shows approximately 170,000 clones, approximately 86% of them singletons. The sample was peripheral blood. These receptors were taken from a woman at least 80 years old in a cohort sampled during active or convalescent COVID-19.

The V gene is TRBV2, the J gene TRBJ2-7, with a tentative D call TRBD2 (6 bases). This CDR3 is built from 16 residues. Trimming took off 4 bases at V and 0 bases at J, with 16 bases between the two ends. Germline V gives CDR1 SNHLY, CDR2 FYNNEI. The CDR3: CASSGSLIGSSYEQYV. In nucleotides, the CDR3 is TGTGCCAGCAGTGGGTCCCTTATCGGGAGCTCCTACGAGCAGTACGTC.

The J gene is TRBJ2-3, the V gene TRBV6-2 or TRBV6-3, with TRBD2 identical over 9 bases. Looked up from germline, CDR1 is MNHEY and CDR2 is SVGEGT. Trimming at V came to 2 bases and at J to 1 base, leaving 10 bases not matched to a gene. This CDR3 contains 18 residues. In nucleotides, the CDR3 is TGTGCCAGCAGTTACAGTGGCGGGAGGGCCGTTGGCACAGATACGCAGTATTTT. It encodes CASSYSGGRAVGTDTQYF.

Only one count was recorded for this clone. This chain uses TRBV27 with TRBJ2-3; D is uncertain. Trimming stripped 2 bases from V and 3 bases from J, with 12 bases between. The germline V gene has CDR1 MNHEY and CDR2 SMNVEV (reference sequence). The CDR3 runs 15 residues. The CDR3 here is CASSLRLVQTDTQYF. CDR3 DNA sequence: TGTGCCAGCAGTTTAAGGCTAGTCCAGACAGATACGCAGTATTTT.

V gene TRBV6-5 combines with J gene TRBJ2-1, with D unresolved. The V end lost 7 bases, the J end lost 5 bases, and 15 bases lay between the germline ends. The CDR3 spans 14 residues. Per germline, CDR1 MNHEY and CDR2 SVGAGI. For the CDR3, the DNA is TGTGCCAGCAAAGGTAGCATCGCCGACAATGAGCAGTTCTTC. It encodes CASKGSIADNEQFF.

The chain couples TRBV4-1 to TRBJ1-5, with D perhaps TRBD1 (5 bases). The CDR3 totals 17 residues. Germline V CDR1 and CDR2: MGHRA, YSYEKL. V was pared by 1 base and J by 3 bases, with 16 bases between. Written as DNA, the CDR3 is TGCGCCAGCAGCCAAGCCCCTTTTCAGGGCAACAATCAGCCCCAGCATTTT. Amino acids: CASSQAPFQGNNQPQHF.

The chain carries TRBV5-1 and TRBJ1-3; TRBD1 might be the D (6 bases). Germline V gene lookup returns CDR1 SGHRS and CDR2 YFSETQ. This CDR3 is 19 amino acids long. V was clipped by 0 bases and J by 0 bases, with 19 bases between them. This CDR3 is CASSLERTNTGISGNTIYF. CDR3 coding DNA: TGCGCCAGCAGCTTGGAGAGAACGAACACAGGGATCTCTGGAAACACCATATATTTT.

This chain uses TRBV14 with TRBJ2-7; D is perhaps TRBD1 (6 bases). The germline V and J ends were trimmed by 5 bases and 3 bases, with 11 bases remaining between them. Looked up from germline, CDR1 is SGHDN and CDR2 is FVKESK. The CDR3 sequence is 13 residues long. The CDR3 here is CASSMDRVYEQYF. The CDR3 coding sequence is TGTGCCAGCAGCATGGACAGAGTCTACGAGCAGTACTTC.

The CDR3 DNA follows: TGTGCCAGCAGCCTAAGCAGGGTCTATAATTCACCCCTCCACTTT. It yields the protein CASSLSRVYNSPLHF. The chain uses TRBV13 and TRBJ1-6; TRBD1 is a possible D gene (5 bases). The length of the CDR3 is 15 residues. Trimming removed 5 bases from V and 3 bases from J, with 11 bases in between. Germline CDR1 is PRHDT and CDR2 is FYEKMQ (reference sequence).

This chain links TRBV6-5 with TRBJ2-2; 9 bases are a match to TRBD2. J gave up 6 bases and V 6 bases, and 8 bases lay outside the gene matches. The CDR3 consists of 15 residues. The germline gives CDR1 MNHEY, CDR2 SVGAGI. CDR3 sequence: CASSPIAGEPGELFF. DNA for the CDR3: TGTGCCAGCAGCCCAATAGCGGGGGAACCCGGGGAGCTGTTTTTT.

The rearrangement links TRBV7-9 to TRBJ2-5; TRBD1 aligns across 9 bases. Germline CDR1 is SEHNR and CDR2 is FQNEAQ (reference sequence). Germline trimming cut 4 bases from V and 4 bases from J; bases unmatched to any gene: 4. The CDR3 sequence is 14 residues long. DNA for the CDR3: TGTGCCAGCAGCTCCACAGGGGGCGGAGAGACCCAGTACTTC. Protein sequence: CASSSTGGGETQYF.

The V call is TRBV30, the J call TRBJ1-1; D is possibly TRBD1 (6 bases). Trimming stripped 3 bases from V and 2 bases from J, with 10 bases between. There are 13 residues in the CDR3. CDR1 is GTSNPN, CDR2 SVGIG, per germline (reference sequence). The CDR3 nucleotides read TGTGCCTGGAGAGGACAGTTAAACACTGAAGCTTTCTTT. Translation: CAWRGQLNTEAFF.

The chain uses TRBV15 and TRBJ2-2; TRBD1 might be the D (6 bases). Germline V lookup: CDR1 LNHNV, CDR2 YYDKDF (reference sequence). The length of the CDR3 is 16 residues. Trimming took 0 bases from V and 5 from J, leaving 13 bases between them. Here the CDR3 DNA reads TGTGCCACCAGCAGAGATCAAACAGGGTGGACCGGGGAGCTGTTTTTT. As protein: CATSRDQTGWTGELFF.

This rearrangement joins TRBV2 to TRBJ1-1; 10 bases agree with TRBD1. This CDR3 has 14 amino acids. The germline V gene encodes CDR1 SNHLY and CDR2 FYNNEI. J was trimmed by 5 bases and V by 6 bases; bases with no gene match: 6. The CDR3 DNA sequence: TGTGCCAGCAGCCAGCGGACAGGGGGGACTGAAGCTTTCTTT. It encodes CASSQRTGGTEAFF.

This clone was counted only a few times. V and J are TRBV2 and TRBJ2-3; D perhaps matches TRBD2 (6 bases). The CDR3 extends over 16 amino acids. Germline CDR1 SNHLY, CDR2 FYNNEI. The V end lost 7 bases, the J end lost 3 bases, and 20 bases lay between the germline ends. This CDR3 is CASTGVILRGTDTQYF. The CDR3, as DNA: TGTGCCAGCACTGGTGTTATCTTGCGGGGAACAGATACGCAGTATTTT.

The chain is built from TRBV5-4 and TRBJ2-3; D is unclear. Trimming pared 4 bases from V and 0 bases from J, leaving 3 bases between. Germline CDR1 reads SGHNT; CDR2 reads YYREEE (reference sequence). The CDR3 is 12 residues long. The CDR3 loop reads CASSPSTDTQYF. CDR3 nucleotides: TGTGCCAGCAGCCCGAGCACAGATACGCAGTATTTT.

V usage is TRBV18 and J usage is TRBJ2-6; D possibly corresponds to TRBD1 (5 bases). V lost 5 bases and J lost 0, with 20 bases in between. Germline loops: CDR1 KGHSH, CDR2 LQKENI. This CDR3 contains 19 residues. Written as DNA, the CDR3 is TGTGCCAGCTCATCTCAGTCGGATACCCAGGGCTCTGGGGCCAACGTCCTGACTTTC. Translating it yields CASSSQSDTQGSGANVLTF.

This chain links TRBV5-1 with TRBJ2-5, with no clear D. The germline V and J ends were trimmed by 4 bases and 5 bases, with 15 bases remaining between them. Germline CDR1 and CDR2: SGHRS and YFSETQ. The CDR3 is made up of 14 amino acids. CDR3 in DNA: TGCGCCAGCAGCCTGTCCGAGATCCGGGAGACCCAGTACTTC. This translates into CASSLSEIRETQYF.

The sample holds one count of this clone. The chain links TRBV11-3 to TRBJ1-4; unclear D gene. Trimming cost V 1 base and J 8 bases, with 17 bases left between them. There are 16 residues in the CDR3. Germline CDR1 SGHNT, CDR2 YENEEA. The CDR3 region is CASSLGTTKEGEKLFF. CDR3 DNA sequence: TGTGCCAGCAGCTTAGGCACGACTAAGGAGGGCGAAAAACTGTTTTTT.

The chain has TRBV3-1 (or the pseudogene TRBV3-2) and TRBJ1-3; the D is unclear. Trimming took off 0 bases at V and 0 bases at J, with 9 bases between the two ends. The CDR3 runs to 16 residues. Germline V lookup: CDR1 LGHDT, CDR2 YNNKEL (reference sequence). Here the CDR3 reads CASSQERLHSGNTIYF. The CDR3 region has the DNA TGTGCCAGCAGCCAAGAACGGTTGCACTCTGGAAACACCATATATTTT.

The chain recombines TRBV6-2 or TRBV6-3 with TRBJ2-2; 13 bases match TRBD2. Germline loops: CDR1 MNHEY, CDR2 SVGEGT. The CDR3 runs 19 residues. Trimming took 2 bases from V and 6 from J; bases not matched to a gene: 12. This CDR3 is CASSYTTSGGPSLSGELFF. The DNA for the CDR3 is TGTGCCAGCAGTTACACGACTAGCGGGGGGCCTAGTCTGTCCGGGGAGCTGTTTTTT.

This chain links TRBV6-6 with TRBJ1-4, with 9 bases matching TRBD1. V was pared by 2 bases and J by 5 bases, with 3 bases of the junction left unmatched. CDR1 and CDR2 from the germline V gene are MNHNY and SVGAGI (reference sequence). This CDR3 is built from 15 residues. The CDR3 loop is CASSYGGTGNEKLFF. Here the CDR3 DNA reads TGTGCCAGCAGTTACGGCGGGACAGGGAATGAAAAACTGTTTTTT.

The chain couples TRBV7-2 to TRBJ1-2, with D perhaps matching TRBD1 (5 bases). Germline lookup yields CDR1 SGHTA and CDR2 FQGNSA. The CDR3 is made up of 12 amino acids. V lost 5 bases to trimming and J lost 5 bases, with 9 bases between them. The CDR3 coding sequence is TGTGCCAGCAGCATGACAGCTTATGGCTACACCTTC. Protein sequence: CASSMTAYGYTF. Full variable domain (rest looked up from reference TRBV7-2 and TRBJ1-2): GAGVSQSPSNKVTEKGKDVELRCDPISGHTALYWYRQSLGQGLEFLIYFQGNSAPDKSGLPSDRFSAERTGGSVSTLTIQRTQQEDSAVYLCASSMTAYGYTFGSGTRLTVV.

The chain has TRBV5-1 and TRBJ1-3, with 11 bases that match TRBD1. Trimming took 0 bases from V and 0 from J; bases not matched to a gene: 14. CDR1 is SGHRS and CDR2 is YFSETQ in the germline V gene. The CDR3 has 21 residues. The CDR3 loop reads CASSLESWAGQGERSGNTIYF. In DNA form, the CDR3 reads TGCGCCAGCAGCTTGGAAAGTTGGGCGGGACAGGGGGAACGCTCTGGAAACACCATATATTTT.

The chain couples TRBV20-1 to TRBJ1-1; D is ambiguous. The CDR3 extends over 12 amino acids. Trimming removed 3 bases at V and 1 base at J, with 6 bases between. Germline V gene sequence: CDR1 DFQATT, CDR2 SNEGSKA (reference sequence). Here the CDR3 DNA reads TGCAGTGCTAGTACAAGGAACACTGAAGCTTTCTTT. Encoded protein: CSASTRNTEAFF.

The gene calls are TRBV27 and TRBJ2-7, with TRBD1 identical over 8 bases. Trimming took 5 bases from V and 3 from J; bases not matched to a gene: 6. The CDR3 length is 14 residues. CDR1 and CDR2 from the germline V gene are MNHEY and SMNVEV (reference sequence). The chain's CDR3 is CASSTRQGNYEQYF. CDR3 nucleotide sequence: TGTGCCAGCAGTACCCGACAGGGGAACTACGAGCAGTACTTC.

The chain joins TRBV29-1 to TRBJ1-1, with a tentative D call TRBD1 (6 bases). Germline assignment: CDR1 SQVTM and CDR2 ANQGSEA. V dropped 7 bases and J dropped 1 base, with 16 bases sitting between them. CDR3 length equals 14 residues. The CDR3 DNA follows: TGCAGCGAAAAACGGCGGGGGGCGAACACTGAAGCTTTCTTT. Residues: CSEKRRGANTEAFF.

The chain joins TRBV24-1 to TRBJ1-4; D may be TRBD1 (6 bases). Germline V CDR1 and CDR2: KGHDR, SFDVKD. The V end was cut by 4 bases, the J end by 8 bases, with 16 bases between. This CDR3 comprises 15 residues. The CDR3, as DNA: TGTGCCACCAGTGACTCAGGGGATTTGAGCGAAAAACTGTTTTTT. Encoded protein: CATSDSGDLSEKLFF.

The chain uses TRBV27 and TRBJ2-2; D uncertain. The CDR3 sequence is 14 residues long. The V end was cut by 2 bases, the J end by 5 bases, with 9 bases between. Germline loops: CDR1 MNHEY, CDR2 SMNVEV (reference sequence). CDR3 in DNA: TGTGCCAGCAGTTTAGGGCAAATTACCGGGGAGCTGTTTTTT. Protein sequence: CASSLGQITGELFF.

This clone showed up just a few times. The chain carries TRBV10-1 and TRBJ1-4; 9 nucleotides align to TRBD1. The CDR3 is 19 residues long. CDR1 WNHNN and CDR2 SYGVQD come from the germline V gene (reference sequence). The V gene end was trimmed by 6 bases and the J gene end by 3 bases; junction bases not matched to a gene: 17. The DNA of the CDR3 is TGCGCCAGCAGCCCCTTTCCGGGACAGGGAATTCGGGCTAATGAAAAACTGTTTTTT. It translates to CASSPFPGQGIRANEKLFF.